These T cell receptor beta chains were read from a single sample in a study of patients and donors after allogeneic stem cell transplantation. One entry per CDR3 protein results from TCRdb running MiXCR on the RT-PCR reads. The profile covers tens of thousands of distinct CDR3 sequences, with about 48% appearing a single time and roughly three fifths taken by the ten largest. Sequencing was performed on blood, either unsorted or a sorted T cell fraction (not recorded which). The receptor set was obtained from a human donor who was either an allogeneic HSCT recipient or a stem cell or donor lymphocyte infusion donor (not recorded which). It is not recorded whose cells these are; they may come from a transplant donor. Each CDR3 is given with its conserved first and last residue. D genes are given only for firm matches. The listing skips clone size in some rows; elsewhere it reads once, few, many or a size class.

V	size	J	D	CDR3	DNA
TRBV29-1	NA	TRBJ2-5	NA	CSVEDAETQYF	TGCAGCGTTGAAGATGCGGAGACCCAGTACTTC
TRBV18	few	TRBJ1-5	NA	CASSPSGRSNQPQHF	TGTGCCAGCTCACCATCGGGACGCAGCAATCAGCCCCAGCATTTT
TRBV19	NA	TRBJ1-5	NA	CASSIEGAYQPQHF	TGTGCCAGTAGTATCGAAGGAGCCTATCAGCCCCAGCATTTT
TRBV7-9	NA	TRBJ1-4	TRBD1	CASRAQGKGEKLFF	TGTGCCAGCAGGGCACAGGGGAAGGGCGAAAAACTGTTTTTT
TRBV6-5	NA	TRBJ1-6	NA	CASSYSRISNSYNSPLHF	TGTGCCAGCAGTTACAGTAGGATTTCAAACTCCTATAATTCACCCCTCCACTTT
TRBV20-1	NA	TRBJ1-1	NA	CSAFSSTENTEAFF	TGCAGTGCCTTTTCTTCGACGGAAAACACTGAAGCTTTCTTT
TRBV28	NA	TRBJ1-5	TRBD1	CASNVRDRGQAQPQHF	TGTGCCAGCAATGTTCGGGACAGGGGGCAGGCTCAGCCCCAGCATTTT
TRBV7-9	NA	TRBJ1-1	TRBD1	CASSLRQGSSEAFF	TGTGCCAGCAGCTTGCGACAGGGGAGCTCTGAAGCTTTCTTT
TRBV7-8	NA	TRBJ1-1	NA	CASSLVRQAQSTEAFF	TGTGCCAGCAGCTTAGTTAGACAGGCACAAAGCACTGAAGCTTTCTTT
TRBV12-3/TRBV12-4	NA	TRBJ2-3	NA	CASTLYDTQYF	TGTGCCAGCACCTTATATGATACGCAGTATTTT
TRBV28	NA	TRBJ2-7	TRBD1	CASSFLSGTGNSYEQYF	TGTGCCAGCAGTTTCCTCTCCGGGACAGGGAACTCCTACGAGCAGTACTTC
TRBV12-3/TRBV12-4	NA	TRBJ2-2	NA	CASSLINTGELFF	TGTGCCAGCAGTCTCATAAACACCGGGGAGCTGTTTTTT
TRBV7-3	NA	TRBJ1-1	NA	CASSTGNTEAFF	TGTGCCAGCAGCACCGGGAACACTGAAGCTTTCTTT
TRBV12-3/TRBV12-4	NA	TRBJ1-1	NA	CASSRSDRNTEAFF	TGTGCCAGCAGTAGGTCGGACCGGAACACTGAAGCTTTCTTT
TRBV3-1	NA	TRBJ1-6	NA	CASSPRGPNSPLHF	TGTGCCAGCAGCCCCCGCGGACCTAATTCACCCCTCCACTTT
TRBV20-1	few	TRBJ1-1	TRBD1	CSAKRGREAFF	TGCAGTGCAAAGAGGGGGCGAGAAGCTTTCTTT
TRBV4-2	NA	TRBJ2-1	TRBD2	CASRRELYNEQFF	TGTGCCAGCAGGCGGGAGCTCTACAATGAGCAGTTCTTC
TRBV20-1	NA	TRBJ1-6	NA	CSARVPGESPLHF	TGCAGTGCCCGCGTCCCTGGGGAGTCACCCCTCCACTTT
TRBV7-8	NA	TRBJ2-3	NA	CASSPKSRGPLTDTQYF	TGTGCCAGCAGCCCTAAGTCTAGAGGGCCCCTCACAGATACGCAGTATTTT
TRBV3-1	few	TRBJ1-5	TRBD1	CASSHGTGNQPQHF	TGTGCCAGCAGCCATGGGACAGGCAATCAGCCCCAGCATTTT
TRBV12-3/TRBV12-4	NA	TRBJ1-1	TRBD1	CASSPNRGVNTEAFF	TGTGCCAGCAGTCCGAACAGGGGAGTGAACACTGAAGCTTTCTTT
TRBV6-5	NA	TRBJ2-2	NA	CASSRTGVGELFF	TGTGCCAGCAGTAGAACGGGAGTGGGGGAGCTGTTTTTT
TRBV6-5	few	TRBJ1-1	NA	CASSLKGRRTEAFF	TGTGCCAGCAGTTTAAAGGGACGGAGGACTGAAGCTTTCTTT
TRBV18	NA	TRBJ1-5	NA	CASSPREKNQPQHF	TGTGCCAGCTCACCCAGGGAGAAAAATCAGCCCCAGCATTTT
TRBV13	NA	TRBJ1-3	NA	CASRLGSGNTIYF	TGTGCCAGCCGACTTGGCTCTGGAAACACCATATATTTT
TRBV12-3/TRBV12-4	NA	TRBJ1-5	NA	CASNSGEGRQPQHF	TGTGCCAGCAATTCGGGGGAAGGGCGGCAGCCCCAGCATTTT
TRBV27	few	TRBJ1-1	TRBD1	CASRKDREAFF	TGTGCCAGCAGAAAGGACAGGGAAGCTTTCTTT
TRBV5-1	NA	TRBJ1-2	NA	CASSSAENYGYTF	TGCGCCAGCAGCTCCGCGGAAAACTATGGCTACACCTTC
TRBV20-1	NA	TRBJ1-5	NA	CSARVGASNQPQHF	TGCAGTGCTAGAGTAGGGGCGAGCAATCAGCCCCAGCATTTT
TRBV15	once	TRBJ2-3	TRBD2	CATSRETSGVYTDTQYF	TGTGCCACCAGTCGGGAGACTAGCGGGGTTTACACAGATACGCAGTATTTT
TRBV29-1	NA	TRBJ1-6	TRBD1	CSVEVRDRGYNSPLHF	TGCAGCGTTGAAGTTCGGGACAGGGGATATAATTCACCCCTCCACTTT
TRBV7-6	few	TRBJ1-3	NA	CASSFGPSVSGNTIYF	TGTGCCAGCAGCTTTGGTCCATCCGTATCTGGAAACACCATATATTTT
TRBV6-5	NA	TRBJ2-3	NA	CASSYGTTITDTQYF	TGTGCCAGCAGTTATGGGACAACCATCACAGATACGCAGTATTTT
TRBV9	NA	TRBJ2-1	NA	CASSLGTVKDEQFF	TGTGCCAGCAGCCTTGGGACTGTCAAGGATGAGCAGTTCTTC
TRBV20-1	few	TRBJ1-5	NA	CSAREQGSNQPQHF	TGCAGTGCTAGAGAGCAGGGAAGCAATCAGCCCCAGCATTTT
TRBV9	NA	TRBJ2-1	TRBD2	CASSATSGLGNEQFF	TGTGCCAGCAGCGCGACTAGCGGGCTAGGTAATGAGCAGTTCTTC
TRBV12-3/TRBV12-4	NA	TRBJ1-4	NA	CASRRTGTNEKLFF	TGTGCCAGCAGACGGACGGGGACTAATGAAAAACTGTTTTTT
TRBV7-9	NA	TRBJ1-4	TRBD1	CASSLVQGANNEKLFF	TGTGCCAGCAGCCTCGTACAGGGGGCGAATAATGAAAAACTGTTTTTT
TRBV12-3/TRBV12-4	many	TRBJ2-4	NA	CASKGRSKNIQYF	TGTGCCAGCAAGGGACGATCCAAAAACATTCAGTACTTC
TRBV4-3	few	TRBJ1-4	NA	CASSQLQGFNEKLFF	TGCGCCAGCAGCCAACTTCAGGGATTCAATGAAAAACTGTTTTTT
TRBV5-1	NA	TRBJ2-3	NA	CASSLDTGDTQYF	TGCGCCAGCAGCTTGGACACGGGGGATACGCAGTATTTT
TRBV5-1	few	TRBJ1-1	NA	CASSLGDFPTEAFF	TGCGCCAGCAGCTTGGGTGACTTCCCCACTGAAGCTTTCTTT
TRBV29-1	NA	TRBJ1-2	NA	CSVCIKGGTNYGYTF	TGCAGCGTTTGTATTAAAGGGGGAACTAACTATGGCTACACCTTC
TRBV5-1	NA	TRBJ1-6	NA	CASSLDQRTELLTPLHF	TGCGCCAGCAGCTTGGACCAGAGGACGGAACTGTTGACACCCCTCCACTTT
TRBV28	NA	TRBJ1-2	NA	CASSLWGGPGDINYGYTF	TGTGCCAGCAGTTTATGGGGAGGACCCGGGGACATAAACTATGGCTACACCTTC
TRBV9	NA	TRBJ1-6	NA	CASSVEEGDNGSPLHF	TGTGCCAGCAGCGTAGAGGAAGGGGACAATGGTTCACCCCTCCACTTT
TRBV4-1	few	TRBJ1-5	TRBD1	CASSRMDRGNQPQHF	TGCGCCAGCAGTCGGATGGACAGGGGAAATCAGCCCCAGCATTTT
TRBV10-3	NA	TRBJ1-2	TRBD1	CAIRARDRGYGYTF	TGTGCCATCAGGGCCCGGGACAGGGGCTATGGCTACACCTTC
TRBV12-3/TRBV12-4	NA	TRBJ1-5	NA	CASSLGVNQPQHF	TGTGCCAGCAGTTTAGGAGTCAATCAGCCCCAGCATTTT
TRBV20-1	NA	TRBJ1-4	NA	CSARGGNEKLFF	TGCAGTGCTAGAGGCGGAAATGAAAAACTGTTTTTT
TRBV2	NA	TRBJ2-2	NA	CASSSGELFF	TGTGCCAGCAGCTCCGGGGAGCTGTTTTTT
TRBV28	once	TRBJ1-4	NA	CASSTGSSPAWEKLFF	TGTGCCAGCAGTACAGGGAGTTCGCCCGCTTGGGAAAAACTGTTTTTT
TRBV5-1	NA	TRBJ1-2	NA	CASSPDGQGPYYGYTF	TGCGCCAGCAGCCCCGACGGGCAGGGGCCCTACTATGGCTACACCTTC
TRBV6-2/TRBV6-3	few	TRBJ1-5	NA	CATTSGIIGGDQPQHF	TGTGCCACCACCTCCGGGATAATAGGTGGCGATCAGCCCCAGCATTTT
TRBV28	NA	TRBJ2-7	NA	CASSAHPYEQYF	TGTGCCAGCAGCGCCCATCCCTACGAGCAGTACTTC